The 9 T cell receptor beta chains below were found in one sample sequenced in a study of blood T cell repertoires in COVID-19. Measured with immunoSEQ multiplex PCR; TCRdb has only the in-frame clones, and not every one. The profile shows about 52,000 clones, 86% of them singletons. The sample taken for sequencing was peripheral blood. The origin of the receptors is a woman aged 80 or older with acute or convalescent COVID-19.

This clone has a single count. This sequence joins TRBV6-5 and TRBJ2-7; 7 bases are a match to TRBD2. The V gene end was trimmed by 6 bases and the J gene end by 6 bases; junction bases not matched to a gene: 8. Germline CDR1 is MNHEY and CDR2 is SVGAGI. The CDR3 is 13 residues long. The chain's CDR3 is CASRTGGRGEQYF. The DNA of the CDR3 is TGTGCCAGCAGGACCGGGGGGAGAGGCGAGCAGTACTTC.

The chain employs TRBV28 and TRBJ2-7; D is uncertain. The CDR3 contains 17 residues. CDR1 is MDHEN and CDR2 is SYDVKM in the germline V gene. The V end lost 2 bases, the J end lost 2 bases, and 19 bases lay between the germline ends. CDR3 DNA sequence: TGTGCCAGCAGTTTAGCCCTCCTCATAGGAGATACCTACGAGCAGTACTTC. Encoded protein: CASSLALLIGDTYEQYF.

The chain carries TRBV5-1 and TRBJ2-1, with a weak D call TRBD1 (5 bases). Germline V lookup: CDR1 SGHRS, CDR2 YFSETQ. This CDR3 is built from 15 residues. Trimming pared 0 bases from V and 0 bases from J, leaving 7 bases between. The CDR3 spells CASSLGGASYNEQFF. The CDR3, as DNA: TGCGCCAGCAGCTTGGGTGGGGCCTCCTACAATGAGCAGTTCTTC.

The chain employs TRBV10-3 and TRBJ2-1; 7 positions agree with TRBD1. V lost 0 bases and J lost 4; bases outside the gene matches: 6. The germline V gene has CDR1 ENHRY and CDR2 SYGVKD. There are 16 residues in the CDR3. The CDR3 is CAISESLRDSYNEQFF. The CDR3 nucleotides read TGTGCCATCAGTGAGTCCCTTCGGGACAGTTACAATGAGCAGTTCTTC.

The CDR3 reads CAIGAGPDSNQPQHF. DNA for the CDR3: TGTGCCATCGGGGCAGGGCCCGATAGCAATCAGCCCCAGCATTTT. The chain links TRBV10-3 to TRBJ1-5, with D possibly matching TRBD1 (5 bases). CDR3 length: 15 residues. Trimming took off 8 bases at V and 0 bases at J, with 14 bases between the two ends. Germline V lookup: CDR1 ENHRY, CDR2 SYGVKD.

V gene TRBV6-5 combines with J gene TRBJ1-2, with TRBD1 as a possible D gene (6 bases). Germline CDR1 reads MNHEY; CDR2 reads SVGAGI. V was cut by 6 bases and J by 4 bases, with 18 bases left in between. This CDR3 contains 15 residues. Here the CDR3 DNA reads TGTGCCAGCAGCCAGGGACACGCCCGAGGCTATGGCTACACCTTC. Its translation is CASSQGHARGYGYTF.

Written as DNA, the CDR3 is TGCGCCAGCAGCTTGTCAGGGCTTGACACTGAAGCTTTCTTT. Encoded protein: CASSLSGLDTEAFF. The rearrangement uses TRBV5-1 and TRBJ1-1, with D tentatively TRBD1 (5 bases). The germline V and J ends were trimmed by 1 base and 3 bases, with 10 bases remaining between them. This CDR3 has 14 amino acids. The germline V gene has CDR1 SGHRS and CDR2 YFSETQ.

This clone has more than one count but fewer than ten. The gene calls are TRBV15 and TRBJ1-5; perhaps TRBD1 as D (5 bases). The CDR3 runs to 14 residues. V was pared by 0 bases and J by 4 bases, with 7 bases between. Germline V gene lookup returns CDR1 LNHNV and CDR2 YYDKDF (reference sequence). The CDR3 spells CATSREGGNQPQHF. The CDR3 bases are TGTGCCACCAGCAGAGAGGGGGGAAATCAGCCCCAGCATTTT. The variable domain in full, completed from reference TRBV15 and TRBJ1-5, reads DAMVIQNPRYQVTQFGKPVTLSCSQTLNHNVMYWYQQKSSQAPKLLFHYYDKDFNNEADTPDNFQSRRPNTSFCFLDIRSPGLGDTAMYLCATSREGGNQPQHFGDGTRLSIL.

This clone has only one observation. The chain uses TRBV27 and TRBJ1-6; D not certain. V shed 6 bases and J shed 10 bases, with 16 bases lying between them. Germline CDR1 MNHEY, CDR2 SMNVEV (reference sequence). This CDR3 is built from 14 residues. The CDR3 nucleotides read TGTGCCAGCAGCCCGAGAGAGGGAGAGTCACCCCTCCACTTT. Protein product: CASSPREGESPLHF.